The 19 T cell receptor beta chains listed next were all sequenced from one sample in a study of siplizumab effects on memory and regulatory T cells. The protocol was immunoSEQ multiplex PCR, while the TCRdb copy is restricted to in-frame clones and leaves out a portion. The data hold 100,000 to 120,000 clones, with more than 90% observed a single time. Sequencing used CD4+ T cells sorted from blood. These receptors all stem from a human donor in good health.

J is TRBJ2-3 and V is TRBV15; D not certain. This CDR3 is 14 amino acids long. The V and J ends lost 4 bases and 0 bases respectively, with 8 bases between them. Per the germline V gene, CDR1 is LNHNV and CDR2 is YYDKDF (reference sequence). As DNA, the CDR3 is TGTGCCACCAGCACTGGTCGGAGCACAGATACGCAGTATTTT. Its protein is CATSTGRSTDTQYF.

J is TRBJ2-5 and V is TRBV25-1; D call uncertain. The V gene's germline CDR1 is MGHDK and CDR2 SYGVNS. The CDR3 length is 14 residues. V was pared by 1 base and J by 3 bases, with 9 bases between. The CDR3 bases are TGTGCCAGCAGTGAATCAGGTTCAAAAGAGACCCAGTACTTC. This gives the protein CASSESGSKETQYF.

Points on this clone: Additional DNA sequences in this sample encode the identical CDR3. The CDR3 reads CASSRGGSDYGYTF. For the CDR3, the DNA is TGTGCCAGCAGTCGCGGGGGTTCAGACTATGGCTACACCTTC. This chain links TRBV2 with TRBJ1-2, with D possibly matching TRBD1 (5 bases). The CDR3 totals 14 residues. The germline V gene encodes CDR1 SNHLY and CDR2 FYNNEI. V lost 5 bases and J 3 bases, leaving 13 bases between the germline ends.

The rearrangement joins TRBV30 to TRBJ1-2; D uncertain. Per germline, CDR1 GTSNPN and CDR2 SVGIG (reference sequence). The CDR3 spans 14 residues. V lost 0 bases and J lost 1, with 9 bases in between. The CDR3 is CAWSVGGSNYGYTF. CDR3 DNA: TGTGCCTGGAGTGTGGGTGGTAGTAACTATGGCTACACCTTC.

The V call is TRBV5-1, the J call TRBJ1-6; D ambiguous. This CDR3 contains 15 residues. Per germline, CDR1 SGHRS and CDR2 YFSETQ. V dropped 4 bases and J dropped 9 bases, with 17 bases sitting between them. The CDR3: CASSIARDSGSPLHF. CDR3 coding DNA: TGCGCCAGCAGCATCGCCCGAGACTCTGGTTCACCCCTCCACTTT.

This chain uses TRBV4-1 with TRBJ1-2; possible D gene TRBD1, 6 bases. Trimming shortened V by 1 base and J by 2 bases, and 23 bases separated the two germline ends. Germline V gene data show CDR1 as MGHRA and CDR2 as YSYEKL. The CDR3 length is 19 residues. The CDR3 nucleotides read TGCGCCAGCAGCCAAGGTTTATTGGGGGGCAGAATGCTAAACTATGGCTACACCTTC. It encodes CASSQGLLGGRMLNYGYTF.

This clone came up a few times. J is TRBJ2-7 and V is TRBV7-9, with D possibly being TRBD1 or TRBD2 (5 bases each). The CDR3 runs 14 residues. CDR1 and CDR2 (germline): SEHNR, FQNEAQ (reference sequence). V was clipped by 5 bases and J by 9 bases, with 20 bases between them. The DNA of the CDR3 is TGTGCCAGCAGCCAGAGGGGCAGAACCGATCCGCAGTACTTC. Amino acids: CASSQRGRTDPQYF.

This clone has just a few counts. V and J are TRBV5-1 and TRBJ1-2, with a possible D match to TRBD1 (5 bases). Germline CDR1 SGHRS, CDR2 YFSETQ. Trimming left V 6 bases short and J 4 bases short, with 16 bases between. This CDR3 comprises 14 residues. Here the CDR3 DNA reads TGCGCCAGCACCGGGACTGCAGGCCTCTATGGCTACACCTTC. Encoded protein: CASTGTAGLYGYTF.

This rearrangement joins TRBV9 to TRBJ2-3, with TRBD1 matching 10 bases. Germline V gene sequence: CDR1 SGDLS, CDR2 YYNGEE. The CDR3 runs 16 residues. After removal of 0 bases from V and 1 base from J, the junction contained 2 bases not matched to a gene. DNA of the CDR3: TGTGCCAGCAGCGTAGCCGGGACAGGGGGCACAGATACGCAGTATTTT. The encoded protein is CASSVAGTGGTDTQYF.

The chain employs TRBV6-1 and TRBJ1-1, with TRBD1 identical over 10 bases. There are 14 residues in the CDR3. V lost 8 bases, J lost 4 bases, and 7 bases stayed unmatched. Germline CDR1 and CDR2: MNHNS and SASEGT. This CDR3 is CASGRDRGGTEAFF. The CDR3 DNA reads as TGTGCCAGCGGCCGGGACAGGGGCGGCACTGAAGCTTTCTTT.

The chain links TRBV2 to TRBJ1-1; tentatively, D is TRBD1 (5 bases). CDR1 and CDR2 (germline): SNHLY, FYNNEI. Trimming shortened V by 6 bases and J by 0 bases, and 11 bases separated the two germline ends. The CDR3 covers 14 residues. The CDR3 loop is CASRLTVLNTEAFF. CDR3 sequence (DNA): TGTGCCAGCAGATTGACAGTCCTGAACACTGAAGCTTTCTTT.

As DNA, the CDR3 is TGTGCCAGCAGCTCCAGGGAAGGGTACACAGATACGCAGTATTTT. This sequence encodes CASSSREGYTDTQYF. The chain recombines TRBV11-3 with TRBJ2-3; D perhaps matches TRBD1 (5 bases). Per the germline V gene, CDR1 is SGHNT and CDR2 is YENEEA. This CDR3 contains 15 residues. Trimming removed 4 bases from V and 2 bases from J, with 13 bases in between.

V usage is TRBV9 and J usage is TRBJ2-3; 7 bases are shared with TRBD2. The germline V gene encodes CDR1 SGDLS and CDR2 YYNGEE. The CDR3 totals 16 residues. V shed 0 bases and J 4 bases; nucleotides not matched to a gene: 8. CDR3 residues: CASSVGVSGGPDTQYF. For the CDR3, the DNA is TGTGCCAGCAGCGTAGGGGTGTCGGGGGGACCAGATACGCAGTATTTT.

The chain recombines TRBV7-2 with TRBJ1-1; the D gene is possibly TRBD1 (5 bases). V lost 3 bases, J lost 1 base, and 9 bases lay in between. The CDR3 extends over 14 amino acids. Germline V CDR1 and CDR2: SGHTA, FQGNSA. The CDR3 DNA reads TGTGCCAGCAGCTTGGGGACGGGGAACACTGAAGCTTTCTTT. Amino acid sequence: CASSLGTGNTEAFF.

The chain uses TRBV30 and TRBJ1-5, with D perhaps TRBD1 (6 bases). V shed 1 base and J shed 11 bases, with 15 bases lying between them. The CDR3 is made up of 13 amino acids. Germline V gives CDR1 GTSNPN, CDR2 SVGIG (reference sequence). For the CDR3, the DNA is TGTGCCTGGAGTGCGGGGGCTAAAGGGGCCCAGCATTTT. Translated, it gives CAWSAGAKGAQHF. The complete variable domain, with remaining parts taken from reference TRBV30 and TRBJ1-5, reads SQTIHQWPATLVQPVGSPLSLECTVEGTSNPNLYWYRQAAGRGLQLLFYSVGIGQISSEVPQNLSASRPQDRQFILSSKKLLLSDSGFYLCAWSAGAKGAQHFGDGTRLSIL.

This clone was seen a single time. The chain uses TRBV6-5 and TRBJ2-5; possibly TRBD2 for D (5 bases). Trimming removed 8 bases from V and 6 bases from J, with 16 bases in between. Germline V gene data show CDR1 as MNHEY and CDR2 as SVGAGI. This CDR3 contains 13 residues. The CDR3 loop reads CASESRPGKTQYF. CDR3 DNA sequence: TGTGCCAGCGAATCGCGCCCCGGGAAGACCCAGTACTTC.

The genes are TRBV2 and TRBJ1-2, with D perhaps matching TRBD1 (5 bases). Trimming removed 3 bases at V and 2 bases at J, with 10 bases between. Germline V gives CDR1 SNHLY, CDR2 FYNNEI. There are 14 residues in the CDR3. The CDR3 DNA reads TGTGCCAGCAGTGAGCAGGGCCGAAACTATGGCTACACCTTC. This translates into CASSEQGRNYGYTF.

The chain employs TRBV10-2 and TRBJ2-5; D possibly corresponds to TRBD2 (5 bases). CDR3 length: 13 residues. Germline lookup yields CDR1 WSHSY and CDR2 SAAADI. Deletions cut 7 bases from V and 4 bases from J, with 13 bases between. CDR3 in DNA: TGCGCCAGCATAGGGAGAGGCCCAGAGACCCAGTACTTC. This sequence encodes CASIGRGPETQYF.

The chain employs TRBV6-5 and TRBJ1-5; D gene unclear. Germline V gene sequence: CDR1 MNHEY, CDR2 SVGAGI. This CDR3 is built from 11 residues. Trimming took 6 bases from V and 5 from J, leaving 5 bases between them. The CDR3 DNA reads as TGTGCCAGCAGCTCAGATCAGCCCCAGCATTTT. Its protein product is CASSSDQPQHF.